This T cell receptor beta chain was recorded in a study of OX40 agonist ivuxolimab in advanced cancers. Across the study: Patients were dosed intravenously with ivuxolimab at 0.01 to 10 mg/kg every 2 weeks. Patients achieving partial responses numbered three: one hepatocellular carcinoma case and two cutaneous melanoma cases.

Trimming removed 0 bases from V and 3 bases from J, with 9 bases in between. Germline loops: CDR1 GTSNPN, CDR2 SVGIG (reference sequence). The CDR3 loop spans 13 amino acids. This table comes from immunoSEQ multiplex PCR, and its TCRdb copy is limited to in-frame clones, with some not included. The table includes about 77,000 clones, around 88% detected once. The chain employs TRBV30 and TRBJ2-7; D may be TRBD1 or TRBD2 (5 bases each). The specimen was CD4+ or CD8+ T cells sorted from blood, collected in a trial of the OX40 agonist ivuxolimab. The sequence was obtained from an adult with an advanced solid tumor such as melanoma, head and neck, liver or kidney cancer. Here the CDR3 DNA reads TGTGCCTGGAGTGTCGGGACGATCTACGAGCAGTACTTC. Its protein product is CAWSVGTIYEQYF.